These 21 T cell receptor beta chains originate from one sample sequenced in a study of blood T cell repertoires in COVID-19. The repertoire was sequenced with immunoSEQ multiplex PCR; TCRdb's copy has only in-frame clones and lacks some. The table lists about 61,000 clones, roughly 90% of them singletons. The sequenced sample was peripheral blood. These receptors originate from a woman aged 45-60 years with active or convalescent COVID-19.

CDR3 protein: CASSRGLVVRNTGELFF. As DNA, the CDR3 is TGTGCCAGCAGCCGGGGACTAGTCGTGAGGAACACCGGGGAGCTGTTTTTT. The chain employs TRBV3-1 (or the pseudogene TRBV3-2) and TRBJ2-2, with TRBD2 identical over 8 bases. Trimming removed 4 bases from V and 1 base from J; junction bases left unmatched: 8. The CDR3 spans 17 residues. The germline V gene encodes CDR1 LGHDT and CDR2 YNNKEL (reference sequence).

The chain couples TRBV30 to TRBJ2-7, with TRBD2 as a possible D gene (6 bases). Trimming took 1 base from V and 2 from J, leaving 18 bases between them. Germline CDR1 GTSNPN, CDR2 SVGIG (reference sequence). CDR3 length: 16 residues. CDR3 DNA: TGTGCCTGGAGTGGAAGAGGCGGGGTGCCTGCCTACGAGCAGTACTTC. It yields the protein CAWSGRGGVPAYEQYF.

This chain joins TRBV2 and TRBJ2-5; D is unclear. The germline gives CDR1 SNHLY, CDR2 FYNNEI. The CDR3 covers 18 residues. V shed 1 base and J shed 5 bases, with 23 bases lying between them. CDR3 loop: CASSEDLSLQKTGETQYF. DNA of the CDR3: TGTGCCAGCAGTGAAGACTTATCGCTCCAAAAGACCGGGGAGACCCAGTACTTC.

This chain uses TRBV6-5 with TRBJ2-2; maybe TRBD1 (5 bases). The ends were cut back, 7 bases at V and 6 bases at J, with 18 bases in the middle. The CDR3 extends over 15 amino acids. The germline gives CDR1 MNHEY, CDR2 SVGAGI. CDR3 DNA sequence: TGTGCCAGCACGACAGCAGAGATGATGGCCGGGGAGCTGTTTTTT. Translation: CASTTAEMMAGELFF.

This chain links TRBV11-2 with TRBJ2-3; tentative D call: TRBD1 (6 bases). The CDR3 has 18 amino acids. V lost 5 bases to trimming and J lost 4 bases, with 25 bases between them. CDR1 is SGHAT, CDR2 FQNNGV, per germline. The DNA for the CDR3 is TGTGCCAGCAGCCCACTAATCCGGGACACGGGCCCCGCAGATACGCAGTATTTT. Its translation: CASSPLIRDTGPADTQYF. The complete variable domain, with remaining parts taken from reference TRBV11-2 and TRBJ2-3, reads EAGVAQSPRYKIIEKRQSVAFWCNPISGHATLYWYQQILGQGPKLLIQFQNNGVVDDSQLPKDRFSAERLKGVDSTLKIQPAKLEDSAVYLCASSPLIRDTGPADTQYFGPGTRLTVL.

Here the CDR3 DNA reads TGTGCCAGCATTAACTACCGCAGTAATGAAAAACTGTTTTTT. This codes for CASINYRSNEKLFF. The chain recombines TRBV6-5 with TRBJ1-4; the D is unclear. The V end was cut by 7 bases, the J end by 4 bases, with 13 bases between. The CDR3 is made up of 14 amino acids. CDR1 MNHEY and CDR2 SVGAGI come from the germline V gene.

V and J are TRBV27 and TRBJ2-1, with D maybe TRBD2 (5 bases). The CDR3 consists of 15 residues. Germline lookup yields CDR1 MNHEY and CDR2 SMNVEV (reference sequence). Trimming left V 3 bases short and J 4 bases short, with 13 bases between. The chain's CDR3 is CASSFLGGGYNEQFF. The CDR3 region has the DNA TGTGCCAGCAGTTTTTTAGGAGGCGGTTACAATGAGCAGTTCTTC.

The V call is TRBV12-3 or TRBV12-4, the J call TRBJ2-2, with D perhaps matching TRBD1 (6 bases). The CDR3 has 12 residues. Trimming took off 4 bases at V and 10 bases at J, with 10 bases between the two ends. The DNA for the CDR3 is TGTGCCAGCAGTTCACAGGGTCTGGAGCTGTTTTTT. Protein: CASSSQGLELFF.

The chain combines TRBV19 with TRBJ1-2; 7 nucleotides match TRBD1. The CDR3 loop spans 18 amino acids. V lost 1 base to trimming and J lost 7 bases; unmatched junction nucleotides: 18. The germline gives CDR1 LNHDA, CDR2 SQIVND (reference sequence). CDR3 loop: CASSIVQTAGTEGSGYTF. CDR3 coding DNA: TGTGCCAGTAGTATAGTTCAAACCGCCGGGACAGAGGGCTCTGGCTACACCTTC.

The V and J genes are TRBV11-3 and TRBJ2-3, with 9 bases identical to TRBD2. Germline V gives CDR1 SGHNT, CDR2 YENEEA. This CDR3 is built from 16 residues. The trim removed 3 bases at V and 1 base at J, leaving 5 bases unmatched. CDR3 protein: CASSLGGRGGTDTQYF. CDR3 sequence (DNA): TGTGCCAGCAGCTTGGGCGGGAGGGGAGGCACAGATACGCAGTATTTT.

V usage is TRBV10-1 and J usage is TRBJ1-2; 7 nucleotides agree with TRBD1. V shed 6 bases and J 3 bases; nucleotides not matched to a gene: 7. This CDR3 is built from 14 residues. Germline CDR1 and CDR2: WNHNN and SYGVQD (reference sequence). The DNA of the CDR3 is TGCGCCAGCAGCGCAACCGGGACAGACTATGGCTACACCTTC. Translating gives CASSATGTDYGYTF.

CDR3 bases: TGTGCCAGCAGCTTGCAGGGACAGGGGTACACTGAAGCTTTCTTT. It yields the protein CASSLQGQGYTEAFF. This chain uses TRBV7-6 with TRBJ1-1; 10 bases agree with TRBD1. Germline V CDR1 and CDR2: SGHVS, FNYEAQ. The trim removed 3 bases at V and 3 bases at J, leaving 4 bases unmatched. The CDR3 has 15 residues.

This chain connects TRBV18 to TRBJ1-5; 9 bases align to TRBD1. This CDR3 contains 15 residues. The junction had 8 bases not matched to a gene; V was cut back by 5 bases and J by 6 bases. Germline CDR1 and CDR2: KGHSH and LQKENI. CDR3 in DNA: TGTGCCAGCTCATCCGGACAGGGGAGGGTTCAGCCCCAGCATTTT. Its protein is CASSSGQGRVQPQHF.

The V and J genes are TRBV9 and TRBJ2-5, with D tentatively TRBD1 (6 bases). Trimming pared 4 bases from V and 2 bases from J, leaving 21 bases between. CDR3 length equals 17 residues. Germline CDR1 is SGDLS and CDR2 is YYNGEE. CDR3 amino acids: CASSQSGRGSFQETQYF. CDR3 sequence (DNA): TGTGCCAGCAGCCAGTCGGGCAGGGGCTCCTTTCAAGAGACCCAGTACTTC.

J is TRBJ2-7 and V is TRBV9, with D perhaps TRBD1 (5 bases). The CDR3 covers 13 residues. Germline values: CDR1 SGDLS, CDR2 YYNGEE. Deletions cut 0 bases from V and 3 bases from J, with 7 bases between. The chain's CDR3 is CASSVEGNYEQYF. In DNA form, the CDR3 reads TGTGCCAGCAGCGTAGAGGGGAACTACGAGCAGTACTTC.

The rearrangement uses TRBV19 and TRBJ2-2; 9 bases are a match to TRBD2. The V and J ends lost 5 bases and 3 bases, in that order; junction bases with no gene match: 7. This CDR3 has 16 residues. From germline, CDR1 is LNHDA and CDR2 SQIVND (reference sequence). The CDR3 sequence is CASSVSGRMDTGELFF. DNA for the CDR3: TGTGCCAGTAGTGTGAGCGGGAGGATGGACACCGGGGAGCTGTTTTTT.

The chain uses TRBV28 and TRBJ2-7, with a tentative D call TRBD1 (6 bases). Trimming removed 7 bases from V and 7 bases from J, with 17 bases in between. The CDR3 spans 13 residues. Germline assignment: CDR1 MDHEN and CDR2 SYDVKM. CDR3 amino acids: CASKMTGPTEQYF. Here the CDR3 DNA reads TGTGCCAGCAAAATGACAGGCCCCACGGAGCAGTACTTC.

This clone was found once. The chain joins TRBV6-5 to TRBJ2-7; maybe TRBD2 (6 bases). V shed 9 bases and J shed 1 base, with 13 bases lying between them. Germline CDR1 is MNHEY and CDR2 is SVGAGI. This CDR3 region has 13 residues. The CDR3 nucleotides are TGTGCCAGAGGGGAGGACTGGTCCTACGAGCAGTACTTC. It encodes CARGEDWSYEQYF.

Turning to this clone: One end of the junction varies from germline; a read error may be responsible. The V gene is TRBV2, the J gene TRBJ2-1; 7 bases map to TRBD1. The CDR3 is 13 residues long. Looked up from germline, CDR1 is SNHLY and CDR2 is FYNNEI. The CDR3 bases are TGTGCCAGCAGTTTGGAGGACAGGTCCGCCGTAGTCTTC. Translation: CASSLEDRSAVVF.

V is TRBV7-9 and J is TRBJ1-1, with D unclear. Per germline, CDR1 SEHNR and CDR2 FQNEAQ (reference sequence). The CDR3 extends over 14 amino acids. The germline V and J ends were trimmed by 0 bases and 2 bases, with 7 bases remaining between them. The CDR3 nucleotides read TGTGCCAGCAGCTTAGCTGGCTTCAACACTGAAGCTTTCTTT. Its protein is CASSLAGFNTEAFF.

V usage is TRBV27 and J usage is TRBJ1-2, with D maybe TRBD1 (5 bases). Trimming shortened V by 0 bases and J by 2 bases, and 22 bases separated the two germline ends. Per the germline V gene, CDR1 is MNHEY and CDR2 is SMNVEV (reference sequence). The CDR3 sequence is 19 residues long. This CDR3 is CASSLSGGRGAGGNYGYTF. CDR3 nucleotide sequence: TGTGCCAGCAGTTTATCGGGGGGGAGAGGAGCCGGAGGCAACTATGGCTACACCTTC.